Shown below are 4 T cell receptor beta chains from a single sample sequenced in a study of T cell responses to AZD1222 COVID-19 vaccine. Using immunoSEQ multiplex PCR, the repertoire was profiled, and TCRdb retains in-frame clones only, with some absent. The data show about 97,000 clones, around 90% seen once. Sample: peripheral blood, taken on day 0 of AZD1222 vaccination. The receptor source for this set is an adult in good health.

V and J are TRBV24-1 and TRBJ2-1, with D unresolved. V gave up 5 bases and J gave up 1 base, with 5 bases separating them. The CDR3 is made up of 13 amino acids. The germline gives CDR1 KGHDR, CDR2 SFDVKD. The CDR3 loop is CATSGGSYNEQFF. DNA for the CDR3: TGTGCCACCAGTGGGGGATCCTACAATGAGCAGTTCTTC.

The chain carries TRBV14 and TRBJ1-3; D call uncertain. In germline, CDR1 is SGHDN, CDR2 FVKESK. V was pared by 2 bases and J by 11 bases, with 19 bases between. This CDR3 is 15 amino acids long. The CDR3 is CASSQRHGLGKAIYF. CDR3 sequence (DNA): TGTGCCAGCAGCCAAAGACACGGCCTCGGAAAGGCCATATATTTT.

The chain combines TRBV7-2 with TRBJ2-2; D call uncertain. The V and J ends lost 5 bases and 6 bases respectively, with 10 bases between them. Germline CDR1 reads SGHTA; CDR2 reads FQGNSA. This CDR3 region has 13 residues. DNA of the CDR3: TGTGCCAGCAGCGGTAGGGTCCCCGGGGAGCTGTTTTTT. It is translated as CASSGRVPGELFF.

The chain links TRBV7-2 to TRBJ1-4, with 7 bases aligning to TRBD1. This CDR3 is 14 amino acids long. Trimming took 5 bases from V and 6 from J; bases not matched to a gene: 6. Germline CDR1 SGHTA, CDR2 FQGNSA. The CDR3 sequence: CASSATGRDEKLFF. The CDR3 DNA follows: TGTGCCAGCAGCGCGACAGGGCGGGATGAAAAACTGTTTTTT.